These 6 T cell receptor beta chains originate from one sample sequenced in a study of CD8 T cells in ankylosing spondylitis. TCRdb passed the 5' RACE reads through MiXCR, listing each CDR3 protein once. The sample records around 540,000 distinct CDR3 sequences, about an eighth being singletons. No antigen has been assigned to these receptors. Points from the study as a whole: A TCR beta motif of about 8 highly homologous variants appeared characteristic of ankylosing spondylitis blood.

Sample: blood, either unsorted or a sorted T cell fraction (not recorded which). The receptors derive from a male donor with ankylosing spondylitis.

This chain connects TRBV5-1 to TRBJ2-4, with D maybe TRBD2 (5 bases). This CDR3 is 15 amino acids long. CDR1 is SGHRS and CDR2 is YFSETQ in the germline V gene. V was clipped by 5 bases and J by 5 bases, with 17 bases between them. The CDR3 DNA sequence: TGCGCCAGCAGTCGCGGACTCCTGGATGAAAACATTCAGTACTTC. It yields the protein CASSRGLLDENIQYF.

The chain employs TRBV21-1 and TRBJ2-5; the table calls TRBD1, which could not be checked here. TRBV21-1 is termed a pseudogene. The CDR3 totals 16 residues. The CDR3 sequence is CASSRGQVRDQETQYF. The DNA of the CDR3 is TGTGCCAGCAGCAGGGGCCAAGTCAGGGACCAAGAGACCCAGTACTTC.

This clonotype was seen many times. The chain has TRBV6-1 and TRBJ2-5; D call uncertain. This CDR3 has 17 amino acids. In germline, CDR1 is MNHNS, CDR2 SASEGT. The V gene lost 5 bases and the J gene lost 2 bases, with 21 bases spanning the gap. The CDR3 DNA reads as TGTGCCAGCAGTACAGCTAGGATCGGATCTTTACAAGAGACCCAGTACTTC. Protein: CASSTARIGSLQETQYF.

The chain recombines TRBV5-4 with TRBJ1-4; D is perhaps TRBD1 (5 bases). The CDR3 consists of 13 residues. The ends were cut back, 0 bases at V and 11 bases at J, with 11 bases in the middle. The germline gives CDR1 SGHNT, CDR2 YYREEE (reference sequence). For the CDR3, the DNA is TGTGCCAGCAGCTTGGCGCAGGGAGGGAAACTGTTTTTT. It yields the protein CASSLAQGGKLFF.

The chain uses TRBV2 and TRBJ2-3; perhaps TRBD1 as D (6 bases). Germline lookup yields CDR1 SNHLY and CDR2 FYNNEI. The CDR3 has 15 amino acids. Between the trimmed V and J ends, which lost 7 bases and 1 base, there was a span of 15 bases. The chain's CDR3 is CASKSYRARTDTQYF. The DNA for the CDR3 is TGTGCCAGCAAATCTTACAGGGCCCGCACAGATACGCAGTATTTT.

The chain employs TRBV11-1 and TRBJ2-1; 14 bases are shared with TRBD2. In germline, CDR1 is SGHAT, CDR2 FQDESV (reference sequence). This CDR3 has 18 residues. V lost 5 bases, J lost 3 bases, and 9 bases stayed unmatched. DNA for the CDR3: TGTGCCAGCAGCGGCCCCGGGACTAGCGGGGGAGACTACAATGAGCAGTTCTTC. It encodes CASSGPGTSGGDYNEQFF.